These 27 T cell receptor beta chains originate from one sample sequenced in a study of response to subunit inactivated influenza vaccine (dated by TCRdb to 2017 to 2018). Library construction relied on RT-PCR. Data came from an Illumina HiSeq 2500. The public reads were quality trimmed at Q25 with fastp and then assembled into clones with MiXCR by TCRdb, keeping productive beta chains. Each entry is one CDR3 protein sequence, shown with its most common DNA and genes. Counted in this sample were 650,000 to 800,000 distinct CDR3 sequences; approximately 15% of them appeared once. The top ten hold 5.5% to 7% of the sample. Sequenced here: PBMCs from blood, sampled 14 days before vaccination. Every receptor here comes from a man aged 45-60 years who received an inactivated influenza vaccine. Donor details come from another sample of the same person, matched by shared clones.

The J gene is TRBJ2-5, the V gene TRBV5-1, with 10 nucleotides matching TRBD2. V shed 0 bases and J 2 bases; nucleotides not matched to a gene: 10. CDR3 length: 18 residues. Germline V CDR1 and CDR2: SGHRS, YFSETQ. The CDR3 sequence: CASSLEASGGVIQETQYF. CDR3 in DNA: TGCGCCAGCAGCTTGGAGGCTAGCGGGGGAGTCATACAAGAGACCCAGTACTTC.

The J gene is TRBJ2-4, the V gene TRBV6-2 or TRBV6-3; 8 bases match TRBD2. Germline lookup yields CDR1 MNHEY and CDR2 SVGEGT. V trimming: 4 bases; J trimming: 6 bases; junction bases outside the gene matches: 2. CDR3 size: 13 residues. The chain's CDR3 is CASSFAGGNIQYF. The CDR3 coding sequence is TGTGCCAGCAGTTTTGCGGGAGGAAACATTCAGTACTTC.

This chain links TRBV18 with TRBJ2-1; D remains ambiguous. The CDR3 is 14 residues long. Germline CDR1 KGHSH, CDR2 LQKENI. The ends were cut back, 3 bases at V and 1 base at J, with 7 bases in the middle. The CDR3 nucleotides read TGTGCCAGCTCACCCATAAAATCCTACAATGAGCAGTTCTTC. It translates to CASSPIKSYNEQFF.

J is TRBJ2-1 and V is TRBV20-1; 10 bases agree with TRBD2. J was trimmed by 0 bases and V by 3 bases; bases with no gene match: 11. This CDR3 spans 18 amino acids. CDR1 is DFQATT and CDR2 is SNEGSKA in the germline V gene (reference sequence). CDR3 in amino acids: CSARASGSIYFSYNEQFF. In nucleotides, the CDR3 is TGCAGTGCTAGGGCTAGCGGGAGCATCTATTTCTCCTACAATGAGCAGTTCTTC.

This clonotype was detected a few times. The chain uses TRBV20-1 and TRBJ1-5; tentatively, D is TRBD1 (6 bases). This CDR3 is built from 13 residues. Germline assignment: CDR1 DFQATT and CDR2 SNEGSKA (reference sequence). Trimming removed 3 bases from V and 6 bases from J, with 12 bases in between. The CDR3 loop reads CSARTEGGQPQHF. CDR3 DNA: TGCAGTGCTAGGACCGAGGGGGGTCAGCCCCAGCATTTT.

This clonotype was counted at least ten times. The chain joins TRBV29-1 to TRBJ2-7; 7 bases are shared with TRBD1. After removal of 4 bases from V and 0 bases from J, the junction contained 0 bases not matched to a gene. The CDR3 consists of 12 residues. Germline CDR1 reads SQVTM; CDR2 reads ANQGSEA. The CDR3 is CSVGTGSYEQYF. As DNA, the CDR3 is TGCAGCGTTGGGACAGGCTCCTACGAGCAGTACTTC.

This clonotype was seen repeatedly, ten times or more. V is TRBV6-2 or TRBV6-3 and J is TRBJ2-4, with a tentative D call TRBD1 (6 bases). The V end lost 4 bases, the J end lost 3 bases, and 19 bases lay between the germline ends. Germline assignment: CDR1 MNHEY and CDR2 SVGEGT. The length of the CDR3 is 17 residues. CDR3 sequence: CASSSRERGLLKNIQYF. The CDR3 nucleotides read TGTGCCAGCAGTTCGAGGGAGAGGGGGTTGCTCAAAAACATTCAGTACTTC.

The V call is TRBV7-2, the J call TRBJ2-3; D is uncertain. The CDR3 runs to 13 residues. Trimming pared 5 bases from V and 6 bases from J, leaving 12 bases between. Per germline, CDR1 SGHTA and CDR2 FQGNSA. CDR3 sequence reads: CASSLAPRDTQYF. Here the CDR3 DNA reads TGTGCCAGCAGCCTGGCCCCGAGGGATACGCAGTATTTT. The whole variable domain, remainder taken from reference TRBV7-2 and TRBJ2-3, is GAGVSQSPSNKVTEKGKDVELRCDPISGHTALYWYRQSLGQGLEFLIYFQGNSAPDKSGLPSDRFSAERTGGSVSTLTIQRTQQEDSAVYLCASSLAPRDTQYFGPGTRLTVL.

A few counts support this clonotype. The V gene is TRBV20-1, the J gene TRBJ2-7; D remains unclear. Trimming stripped 1 base from V and 0 bases from J, with 7 bases between. The CDR3 is 13 residues long. Germline-derived CDR1 and CDR2 are DFQATT and SNEGSKA (reference sequence). The CDR3 loop reads CSARGPDSYEQYF. The CDR3 DNA follows: TGCAGTGCTAGAGGCCCAGACTCCTACGAGCAGTACTTC.

In its sample, this clonotype was seen many times. The J gene is TRBJ2-7, the V gene TRBV20-1; 7 bases map to TRBD1. V was clipped by 5 bases and J by 5 bases; unmatched bases: 6. The CDR3 has 12 residues. From germline, CDR1 is DFQATT and CDR2 SNEGSKA (reference sequence). The DNA for the CDR3 is TGCAGTGCTGAGGACAGGTCGGACGAGCAGTACTTC. This gives the protein CSAEDRSDEQYF.

This chain links TRBV28 with TRBJ1-5; no reliable D call. The V gene lost 3 bases and the J gene lost 3 bases, with 12 bases spanning the gap. Germline values: CDR1 MDHEN, CDR2 SYDVKM. CDR3 length: 15 residues. The CDR3 reads CASSLGSGDNQPQHF. CDR3 coding DNA: TGTGCCAGCAGTTTGGGCTCCGGGGACAATCAGCCCCAGCATTTT.

The chain joins TRBV7-2 to TRBJ2-7, with unresolved D. Trimming stripped 5 bases from V and 9 bases from J, with 23 bases between. CDR1 and CDR2 (germline): SGHTA, FQGNSA. This CDR3 has 15 residues. Written as DNA, the CDR3 is TGTGCCAGCAGCCGGCCCGGTGACGGCGGTACCGGGCAGTACTTC. Protein product: CASSRPGDGGTGQYF.

The rearrangement joins TRBV2 to TRBJ2-1; 9 bases are shared with TRBD1. The V and J ends lost 7 bases and 7 bases, in that order; junction bases with no gene match: 5. Germline CDR1 is SNHLY and CDR2 is FYNNEI. The CDR3 sequence is 13 residues long. CDR3 DNA: TGTGCCAGCAAAGGGACAGGGCAAAATGAGCAGTTCTTC. Encoded protein: CASKGTGQNEQFF.

This chain links TRBV25-1 with TRBJ2-7, with 7 bases aligning to TRBD1. This CDR3 spans 13 amino acids. V was pared by 8 bases and J by 2 bases, with 6 bases of the junction left unmatched. The germline CDR1 and CDR2 sequences are MGHDK and SYGVNS. The CDR3 nucleotides are TGTGCCAGCGCCCGGGACAGACCCTACGAGCAGTACTTC. This sequence encodes CASARDRPYEQYF.

This clonotype showed up many times. The gene calls are TRBV4-1 and TRBJ2-1; TRBD1 aligns across 8 bases. After removal of 0 bases from V and 9 bases from J, the junction contained 7 bases not matched to a gene. The length of the CDR3 is 15 residues. CDR1 and CDR2 from the germline V gene are MGHRA and YSYEKL. This CDR3 is CASSQDPRQGSEQFF. DNA for the CDR3: TGCGCCAGCAGCCAAGATCCGAGACAGGGGAGTGAGCAGTTCTTC.

This chain joins TRBV15 and TRBJ2-5, with 7 bases matching TRBD1. This CDR3 spans 16 amino acids. V shed 0 bases, J shed 9 bases, and the junction held 13 bases outside the gene matches. Germline CDR1 is LNHNV and CDR2 is YYDKDF (reference sequence). The CDR3 spells CATSRDLDRTSAAQYF. The CDR3 bases are TGTGCCACCAGCAGAGATTTGGACAGGACCTCAGCGGCCCAGTACTTC.

This clonotype was seen only a few times. The V call is TRBV10-3, the J call TRBJ1-1, with a possible D match to TRBD1 (6 bases). V was trimmed by 8 bases and J by 0 bases, leaving 7 bases between them. The CDR3 covers 12 residues. CDR1 is ENHRY and CDR2 is SYGVKD in the germline V gene. CDR3 protein: CAIRTVNTEAFF. The CDR3 coding sequence is TGTGCCATCCGGACAGTGAACACTGAAGCTTTCTTT.

This clonotype was seen only a few times. An end of the junction does not agree with germline; a read error may underlie this. This rearrangement joins TRBV12-3 or TRBV12-4 to TRBJ1-5; the match to TRBD1 covers 7 bases. The CDR3 runs to 14 residues. The DNA of the CDR3 is TGTGCCAGCTCGACAGGGAGTCGCAACCAGCCCCAGCATTTT. The encoded protein is CASSTGSRNQPQHF.

The chain carries TRBV18 and TRBJ1-2; D is possibly TRBD1 (5 bases). The CDR3 covers 13 residues. The germline V gene has CDR1 KGHSH and CDR2 LQKENI. With 5 bases removed from V and 4 bases from J, the gap between germline ends came to 11 bases. The CDR3, as DNA: TGTGCCAGCTCAACGGACACCCTCTATGGCTACACCTTC. This translates into CASSTDTLYGYTF.

The chain employs TRBV7-9 and TRBJ2-7; no reliable D call. V lost 1 base and J lost 3, with 7 bases in between. CDR3 length equals 13 residues. Per germline, CDR1 SEHNR and CDR2 FQNEAQ (reference sequence). In DNA, the CDR3 is TGTGCCAGCAGCTTAGTTTCTGTCTACGAGCAGTACTTC. Protein sequence: CASSLVSVYEQYF.

This chain links TRBV4-3 with TRBJ2-1; 13 positions agree with TRBD2. CDR1 is LGHNA, CDR2 YSLEER, per germline. This CDR3 has 16 amino acids. Trimming cost V 3 bases and J 7 bases; bases outside gene matches: 6. CDR3: CASSHLGLAGVNEQFF. CDR3 DNA sequence: TGCGCCAGCAGCCACCTCGGACTAGCGGGGGTGAATGAGCAGTTCTTC.

The chain couples TRBV7-9 to TRBJ1-5; the D is unclear. The CDR3 contains 12 residues. V dropped 5 bases and J dropped 4 bases, with 6 bases sitting between them. Germline CDR1 reads SEHNR; CDR2 reads FQNEAQ (reference sequence). This chain's CDR3 is CASSGENQPQHF. The CDR3 nucleotides are TGTGCCAGCAGCGGGGAAAATCAGCCCCAGCATTTT.

The CDR3 protein is CASSLGGDLGYREQFF. The CDR3 DNA sequence: TGTGCCAGCAGTTTAGGGGGGGACTTAGGCTACCGTGAGCAGTTCTTC. The chain joins TRBV6-5 to TRBJ2-1; D is possibly TRBD2 (7 bases). V lost 4 bases to trimming and J lost 9 bases, with 22 bases between them. This CDR3 has 16 amino acids. Looked up from germline, CDR1 is MNHEY and CDR2 is SVGAGI.

The rearrangement links TRBV6-2 or TRBV6-3 to TRBJ2-7; 9 positions match TRBD1. Germline V gene data show CDR1 as MNHEY and CDR2 as SVGEGT. The CDR3 totals 15 residues. V lost 7 bases and J lost 5; bases outside the gene matches: 12. DNA for the CDR3: TGTGCCAGCACTTCCCGGGACAGGGTGTATAACGAGCAGTACTTC. Its translation is CASTSRDRVYNEQYF.

This clonotype occurred many times. The V gene is TRBV7-6, the J gene TRBJ2-5, with 10 nucleotides matching TRBD2. Looked up from germline, CDR1 is SGHVS and CDR2 is FNYEAQ. CDR3 length equals 16 residues. J lost 4 bases, V lost 1 base, and 6 bases had no gene match. As DNA, the CDR3 is TGTGCCAGCAGCTTAGAAGTCCTAGCGGGAGTAGAGACCCAGTACTTC. Translated, it gives CASSLEVLAGVETQYF.

On this clonotype itself: The junction departs from germline at one end; a sequencing error may be responsible. The chain couples TRBV15 to TRBJ2-5; the match to TRBD2 covers 11 bases. The CDR3 is 16 residues long. CDR1 is LNHNV and CDR2 is YYDKDF in the germline V gene (reference sequence). CDR3 sequence (DNA): TGTGCCACCCGCAGGGGGGGACTAGCGGACCAAGAGACCCAGTACTTC. The encoded protein is CATRRGGLADQETQYF.

This clonotype turned up a few times. The J gene is TRBJ2-1, the V gene TRBV5-8; D gene uncertain. This CDR3 has 15 residues. V dropped 4 bases and J dropped 2 bases, with 13 bases sitting between them. Looked up from germline, CDR1 is SGHTS and CDR2 is YDEGEE. As DNA, the CDR3 is TGTGCCAGCAGCCCGTTCCGCTCCGCCTACAATGAGCAGTTCTTC. Residues: CASSPFRSAYNEQFF. Full variable domain (outside the CDR3, taken from reference TRBV5-8 and TRBJ2-1): EAGVTQSPTHLIKTRGQQATLRCSPISGHTSVYWYQQALGLGLQFLLWYDEGEERNRGNFPPRFSGRQFPNYSSELNVNALELEDSALYLCASSPFRSAYNEQFFGPGTRLTVL.